Listed below are T cell receptor beta chains from one sample, sequenced in a study of PD-L1 blockade in urothelial cancer. The table came from immunoSEQ multiplex PCR; TCRdb's copy has only in-frame clones and leaves some out. The sample has more than 35,000 clones; just under 85% are singletons. This specimen consisted of PBMCs, obtained around atezolizumab (anti-PD-L1) treatment. These receptors were taken from an elderly man with urothelial cancer. CDR3s include the opening cysteine and the closing phenylalanine or tryptophan. The order of the fields is D gene, J gene, CDR3 length, clone size, V gene, CDR3 protein, CDR3 DNA. The D gene is left open where the match is weak. Clone sizes are given selectively: once, few, many, or a class where the clone is expanded.

D: .; J: TRBJ1-5; length: 19; size: .; V: TRBV19; CDR3: CASSTRQGSGRDSNQPQHF; DNA: TGTGCCAGTAGCACCAGGCAGGGGTCGGGACGAGATAGCAATCAGCCCCAGCATTTT
D: TRBD2; J: TRBJ2-1; length: 16; size: few; V: TRBV5-8; CDR3: CASSSGLAGVRNEQFF; DNA: TGTGCCAGCAGCTCGGGACTAGCGGGAGTTCGGAATGAGCAGTTCTTC
D: TRBD1; J: TRBJ2-7; length: 13; size: .; V: TRBV7-2; CDR3: CASSETGTSPQYF; DNA: TGTGCCAGCAGCGAGACAGGGACCAGCCCTCAGTACTTC
D: TRBD2; J: TRBJ2-1; length: 15; size: .; V: TRBV5-1; CDR3: CASSPLSGIGNEQFF; DNA: TGCGCCAGCAGCCCGTTGAGCGGGATAGGGAATGAGCAGTTCTTC
D: TRBD2; J: TRBJ2-7; length: 17; size: .; V: TRBV4-3; CDR3: CASSQGETSGRDNEQYF; DNA: TGCGCCAGCAGCCAAGGGGAGACTAGCGGACGTGACAACGAGCAGTACTTC
D: .; J: TRBJ2-7; length: 13; size: few; V: TRBV28; CDR3: CASMNRDSYEQYF; DNA: TGTGCCAGCATGAATCGGGACTCCTACGAGCAGTACTTC
D: TRBD1; J: TRBJ2-7; length: 14; size: .; V: TRBV10-3; CDR3: CAISEQGALREQYF; DNA: TGTGCCATCAGTGAACAGGGGGCGCTTCGCGAGCAGTACTTC
D: TRBD1; J: TRBJ1-4; length: 15; size: .; V: TRBV7-9; CDR3: CASSPRQGADEKLFF; DNA: TGTGCCAGCAGCCCCCGACAGGGGGCAGATGAAAAACTGTTTTTT
D: TRBD1; J: TRBJ1-5; length: 15; size: .; V: TRBV7-2; CDR3: CASSSGQDWVQPQHF; DNA: TGTGCCAGCAGCTCGGGACAGGACTGGGTTCAGCCCCAGCATTTT
D: TRBD1; J: TRBJ2-2; length: 16; size: few; V: TRBV25-1; CDR3: CASSDSQGGGTGELFF; DNA: TGTGCCAGCAGCGACTCACAGGGGGGAGGTACCGGGGAGCTGTTTTTT
D: TRBD1; J: TRBJ1-5; length: 18; size: .; V: TRBV4-2; CDR3: CASSQDQVSAGGDQPQHF; DNA: TGTGCCAGCAGCCAAGATCAGGTTTCGGCAGGGGGCGACCAGCCCCAGCATTTT
D: .; J: TRBJ2-3; length: 14; size: .; V: TRBV6-6; CDR3: CASTPGGLTDTQYF; DNA: TGTGCCAGCACACCAGGGGGACTCACAGATACGCAGTATTTT
D: TRBD1; J: TRBJ2-7; length: 15; size: .; V: TRBV2; CDR3: CASTGQALGQGVQYF; DNA: TGTGCCAGCACCGGTCAAGCCCTGGGACAGGGGGTACAGTACTTC
D: TRBD1; J: TRBJ2-2; length: 16; size: .; V: TRBV15; CDR3: CATSSMTGALAGELFF; DNA: TGTGCCACCAGCTCGATGACAGGGGCCTTGGCCGGGGAGCTGTTTTTT
D: .; J: TRBJ1-4; length: 15; size: .; V: TRBV4-1; CDR3: CASSQVSGNYEKLFF; DNA: TGCGCCAGCAGCCAAGTATCAGGGAATTACGAAAAACTGTTTTTT
D: .; J: TRBJ1-1; length: 15; size: .; V: TRBV11-2; CDR3: CASSFTGGGRNEAFF; DNA: TGTGCCAGCAGCTTTACTGGGGGGGGGCGAAATGAAGCTTTCTTT